The T cell receptor beta chain described here comes from a study of T cell responses to AZD1222 COVID-19 vaccine. This CDR3 region has 11 residues. The V end lost 6 bases, the J end lost 8 bases, and 7 bases lay between the germline ends. Germline V gene sequence: CDR1 MDHEN, CDR2 SYDVKM. The repertoire was sequenced with immunoSEQ multiplex PCR; TCRdb's copy has only in-frame clones and lacks some. The sample lists about 90,000 clones, roughly 89% occurring once. The input for sequencing was peripheral blood, taken on day 0 of MenACWY control vaccination. The rearrangement uses TRBV28 and TRBJ1-4; D is ambiguous. The source of this sequence is an adult in good health. The CDR3 loop is CASSPGEKLFF. The CDR3 DNA follows: TGTGCCAGCAGCCCGGGGGAAAAACTGTTTTTT.